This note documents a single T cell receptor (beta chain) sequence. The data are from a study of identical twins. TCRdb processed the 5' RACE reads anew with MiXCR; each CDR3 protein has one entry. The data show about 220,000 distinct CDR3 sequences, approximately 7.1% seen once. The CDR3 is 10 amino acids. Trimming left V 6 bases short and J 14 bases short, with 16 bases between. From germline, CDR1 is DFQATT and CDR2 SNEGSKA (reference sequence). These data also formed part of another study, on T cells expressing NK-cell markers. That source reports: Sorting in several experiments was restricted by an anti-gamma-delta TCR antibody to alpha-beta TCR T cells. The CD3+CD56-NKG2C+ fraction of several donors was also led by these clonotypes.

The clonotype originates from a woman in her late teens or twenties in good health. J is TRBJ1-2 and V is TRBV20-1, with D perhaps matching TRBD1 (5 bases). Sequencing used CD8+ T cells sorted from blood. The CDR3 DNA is TGCAGTGCGGGACCAGGGTTTCTTACCTTC. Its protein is CSAGPGFLTF.